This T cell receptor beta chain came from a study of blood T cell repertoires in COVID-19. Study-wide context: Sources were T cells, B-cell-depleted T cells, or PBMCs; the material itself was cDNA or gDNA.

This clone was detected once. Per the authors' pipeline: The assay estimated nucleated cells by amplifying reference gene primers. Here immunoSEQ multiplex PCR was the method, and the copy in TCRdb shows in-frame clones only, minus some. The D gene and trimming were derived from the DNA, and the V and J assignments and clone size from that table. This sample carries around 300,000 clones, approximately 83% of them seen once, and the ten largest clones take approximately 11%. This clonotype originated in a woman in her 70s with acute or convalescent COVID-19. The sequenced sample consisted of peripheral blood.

The CDR3 nucleotides read TGTGCCAGCAGCCAAGACCCGCAGGGCCAGGTGGCCGGGGAGCTGTTTTTT. Amino acids: CASSQDPQGQVAGELFF. The chain combines TRBV4-2 with TRBJ2-2; possible D gene TRBD1, 5 bases. CDR1 LGHNA and CDR2 YNFKEQ come from the germline V gene. This CDR3 contains 17 residues. V lost 0 bases and J 6 bases, leaving 17 bases between the germline ends.